This entry features one T cell receptor beta chain sequence. Its specificity is unknown. Sequencing was performed with immunoSEQ multiplex PCR; in TCRdb, only in-frame clones are kept and a portion is missing. The top ten hold roughly 5.8% of the sample, which has about 96,000 clones, approximately 84% seen once. These data are taken from a study of OX40 agonist ivuxolimab in advanced cancers. Study background: Each dose-escalation patient presented with hepatocellular carcinoma, melanoma, renal cell or head and neck cancer. Three patients responded partially, comprising one with hepatocellular carcinoma and two with cutaneous melanoma. Study-wide points: Clonal expansion in partial responders at 0.1-3.0 mg/kg ranked among the lowest.

This specimen consisted of CD4+ or CD8+ T cells sorted from blood, obtained in a trial of the OX40 agonist ivuxolimab. The sequence was collected from an adult with an advanced solid tumor such as melanoma, head and neck, liver or kidney cancer.

In nucleotides, the CDR3 is TGTGCCAGCAGCCCCACGATAACAGGCATGAACACTGAAGCTTTCTTT. Translating it yields CASSPTITGMNTEAFF. The gene calls are TRBV7-9 and TRBJ1-1; a weak D match, TRBD1 (5 bases). The CDR3 sequence is 16 residues long. The germline V gene has CDR1 SEHNR and CDR2 FQNEAQ (reference sequence). The V and J ends lost 5 bases and 0 bases respectively, with 16 bases between them.